These 17 T cell receptor beta chains originate from one sample sequenced in a study of T-cell memory formation after mild COVID-19. From the 5' RACE reads, TCRdb called clonotypes with MiXCR, one entry per CDR3 protein. The sample shows 190,000 or so distinct CDR3 sequences, roughly 23% of them seen only once. Sequenced material: PBMCs or a T cell subset sorted from them (not recorded which). The receptors come from an adult woman who had mild COVID-19 (a few samples of this study predate the infection). Cell type and time point are not known.

The chain is built from TRBV12-3 or TRBV12-4 and TRBJ2-1; D is undetermined. This CDR3 region has 12 residues. Deletions cut 4 bases from V and 9 bases from J, with 10 bases between. CDR3 DNA: TGTGCCAGCAGTTGGCGGCGCGGTGAGCAGTTCTTC. Its translation: CASSWRRGEQFF.

This chain links TRBV19 with TRBJ2-7; maybe TRBD1 (5 bases). The CDR3 is 12 residues long. Trimming shortened V by 5 bases and J by 6 bases, and 11 bases separated the two germline ends. CDR1 LNHDA and CDR2 SQIVND come from the germline V gene (reference sequence). In DNA, the CDR3 is TGTGCCAGTAGTCCAGACAGTTCCGAGCAGTACTTC. Translating gives CASSPDSSEQYF. The variable domain in full, completed from reference TRBV19 and TRBJ2-7, reads DGGITQSPKYLFRKEGQNVTLSCEQNLNHDAMYWYRQDPGQGLRLIYYSQIVNDFQKGDIAEGYSVSREKKESFPLTVTSAQKNPTAFYLCASSPDSSEQYFGPGTRLTVT.

This rearrangement joins TRBV5-6 to TRBJ2-1, with D tentatively TRBD1 (6 bases). Germline values: CDR1 SGHDT, CDR2 YYEEEE. The CDR3 loop spans 15 amino acids. The V end lost 4 bases, the J end lost 5 bases, and 16 bases lay between the germline ends. CDR3 loop: CASSIQGRYHNEQFF. The CDR3 coding sequence is TGTGCCAGCAGCATCCAGGGGCGATACCACAATGAGCAGTTCTTC.

The CDR3 bases are TGTGCCAGCAGTATATTAGGAGGGGGGCGCATAAACAATGAGCAGTTCTTC. Protein sequence: CASSILGGGRINNEQFF. The chain employs TRBV12-3 or TRBV12-4 and TRBJ2-1; D is possibly TRBD1 or TRBD2 (6 bases each). Trimming took off 5 bases at V and 5 bases at J, with 22 bases between the two ends. The CDR3 is 17 residues long.

This clonotype occurred a few times. This sequence joins TRBV7-9 and TRBJ2-1; D uncertain. CDR1 and CDR2 (germline): SEHNR, FQNEAQ (reference sequence). V dropped 5 bases and J dropped 9 bases, with 8 bases sitting between them. This CDR3 is built from 11 residues. Here the CDR3 DNA reads TGTGCCAGCAGCCCCAGGAGTGAGCAGTTCTTC. It specifies CASSPRSEQFF. Using reference TRBV7-9 and TRBJ2-1 for the parts outside the CDR3, the full variable domain is DTGVSQNPRHKITKRGQNVTFRCDPISEHNRLYWYRQTLGQGPEFLTYFQNEAQLEKSRLLSDRFSAERPKGSFSTLEIQRTEQGDSAMYLCASSPRSEQFFGPGTRLTVL.

This chain connects TRBV24-1 to TRBJ2-1; 7 bases are a match to TRBD2. CDR3 size: 11 residues. Germline V gene lookup returns CDR1 KGHDR and CDR2 SFDVKD. The V segment lost 1 base and the J segment 14 bases; nucleotides outside the gene matches: 1. The CDR3 region is CATSDLSGEFF. CDR3 DNA: TGTGCCACCAGTGATTTAAGCGGGGAGTTCTTC.

This clonotype was counted at least ten times. The CDR3 here is CASSAGGEETQYF. The CDR3 coding sequence is TGCGCCAGCAGCGCCGGGGGGGAAGAGACCCAGTACTTC. The chain recombines TRBV5-1 with TRBJ2-5; 8 nucleotides line up with TRBD2. The CDR3 is 13 amino acids. Unmatched junction bases numbered 2, after V lost 4 bases and J lost 3 bases. CDR1 is SGHRS and CDR2 is YFSETQ in the germline V gene.

This rearrangement joins TRBV7-9 to TRBJ1-3, with TRBD1 as a possible D gene (6 bases). This CDR3 comprises 17 residues. CDR1 is SEHNR and CDR2 is FQNEAQ in the germline V gene (reference sequence). With 4 bases removed from V and 1 base from J, the gap between germline ends came to 17 bases. The CDR3 DNA sequence: TGTGCCAGCAGCTCCCCGGGGGCAATTGGGTCTGGAAACACCATATATTTT. Translated, it gives CASSSPGAIGSGNTIYF.

The chain carries TRBV5-1 and TRBJ2-7, with unresolved D. CDR3 length: 13 residues. The V end lost 2 bases, the J end lost 0 bases, and 6 bases lay between the germline ends. Per germline, CDR1 SGHRS and CDR2 YFSETQ. CDR3 protein: CASSLPSSYEQYF. CDR3 DNA: TGCGCCAGCAGCTTACCAAGCTCCTACGAGCAGTACTTC.

The chain couples TRBV5-1 to TRBJ2-3, with 10 nucleotides matching TRBD2. The CDR3 totals 16 residues. In germline, CDR1 is SGHRS, CDR2 YFSETQ. V trimming: 0 bases; J trimming: 6 bases; junction bases outside the gene matches: 7. CDR3 bases: TGCGCCAGCAGCTTGGTTCGCCTAGCGGGGGAGGATACGCAGTATTTT. Protein product: CASSLVRLAGEDTQYF. Variable domain in full (rest from reference TRBV5-1 and TRBJ2-3): KAGVTQTPRYLIKTRGQQVTLSCSPISGHRSVSWYQQTPGQGLQFLFEYFSETQRNKGNFPGRFSGRQFSNSRSEMNVSTLELGDSALYLCASSLVRLAGEDTQYFGPGTRLTVL.

This clonotype was seen a few times. The rearrangement joins TRBV4-1 to TRBJ1-2, with D possibly TRBD1 on 6 matching bases. V gave up 4 bases and J gave up 4 bases, with 16 bases separating them. CDR3 length: 15 residues. Germline V gene sequence: CDR1 MGHRA, CDR2 YSYEKL. CDR3 bases: TGCGCCAGCAGCCCCCGACAGGAGACACTCTATGGCTACACCTTC. This codes for CASSPRQETLYGYTF.

Only a few counts were recorded for this clonotype. The chain combines TRBV7-2 with TRBJ2-7; TRBD2 aligns across 10 bases. CDR1 is SGHTA, CDR2 FQGNSA, per germline. This CDR3 is 16 amino acids long. Trimming cost V 1 base and J 0 bases; bases outside gene matches: 3. The CDR3 region has the DNA TGTGCCAGCAGCTTAGTCCCTAGCGGGAGCTCCTACGAGCAGTACTTC. Amino acid sequence: CASSLVPSGSSYEQYF.

This clonotype was picked up a small number of times. V and J are TRBV7-8 and TRBJ1-2, with D perhaps matching TRBD1 (5 bases). V lost 1 base and J lost 3, with 9 bases in between. The CDR3 runs 14 residues. CDR1 is SGHVS, CDR2 FQNEAQ, per germline. CDR3 DNA sequence: TGTGCCAGCAGCTTAGGGAGGACACACTATGGCTACACCTTC. Translation gives CASSLGRTHYGYTF.

This clonotype was observed a handful of times. The chain uses TRBV12-3 or TRBV12-4 and TRBJ2-7; 11 bases fit TRBD2. CDR3 length: 15 residues. Trimming cost V 6 bases and J 4 bases; bases outside gene matches: 8. As DNA, the CDR3 is TGTGCCAGCAGAGAGGGACTAGCGGTGGAGTACGAGCAGTACTTC. Amino acid sequence: CASREGLAVEYEQYF.

This clonotype has more than one count but fewer than ten. Likely a read error: the CDR3 ends without its conserved phenylalanine or tryptophan. J is TRBJ1-2 and V is TRBV5-1; D is possibly TRBD1 (6 bases). Trimming shortened V by 4 bases and J by 0 bases, and 10 bases separated the two germline ends. The CDR3 is 14 amino acids. Germline loops: CDR1 SGHRS, CDR2 YFSETQ. The CDR3 sequence is CASSEDRSNYGYTL. Here the CDR3 DNA reads TGCGCCAGCAGCGAGGACAGATCTAACTATGGCTACACCCTC.

This clonotype was counted between two and nine times. The J gene is TRBJ2-5, the V gene TRBV5-8, with 8 nucleotides matching TRBD1. This CDR3 contains 15 residues. Trimming at V came to 4 bases and at J to 5 bases, leaving 10 bases not matched to a gene. The germline CDR1 and CDR2 sequences are SGHTS and YDEGEE. DNA for the CDR3: TGTGCCAGCAGCCTAGGACCTCGGACAGGGGAGACCCAGTACTTC. Its translation: CASSLGPRTGETQYF.

This clonotype was detected only a few times. The chain uses TRBV30 and TRBJ2-1, with 9 bases lining up with TRBD2. Trimming at V came to 0 bases and at J to 4 bases, leaving 13 bases not matched to a gene. CDR3 length equals 18 residues. Germline-derived CDR1 and CDR2 are GTSNPN and SVGIG (reference sequence). CDR3: CAWSVEFIGLAGYNEQFF. In DNA, the CDR3 is TGTGCCTGGAGTGTAGAATTCATCGGGCTAGCGGGGTACAATGAGCAGTTCTTC.